This TCR beta chain derives from a study of identical twins. This CDR3 is 14 amino acids long. Germline V gene sequence: CDR1 SGDLS, CDR2 YYNGEE. Trimming left V 0 bases short and J 7 bases short, with 11 bases between. TCRdb passed the 5' RACE reads through MiXCR, listing each CDR3 protein once. The profile shows about 690,000 distinct CDR3 sequences, 21% of them singletons. This sample also belongs to another study, concerning T cells expressing NK-cell markers.

Sequencing input: PBMCs. The chain combines TRBV9 with TRBJ2-1, with D maybe TRBD1 (5 bases). The receptor was derived from a woman under 30 in good health. The CDR3 nucleotides are TGTGCCAGCAGCGTAGATGGTGGGGCGAATGAGCAGTTCTTC. This translates into CASSVDGGANEQFF.